This TCR beta chain was profiled in a study of cytomegalovirus exposure and HLA in healthy donors. The study, taken as a whole, reports: Earlier results showed most TCR beta V segments being productive about 90% or about 30% of the time. Presence/absence analyses treated sequencing depth as roughly uniform across donors.

Nominal health characterized the donors when sampled, though unrecorded immune exposures were likely. The length of the CDR3 is 12 residues. CDR1 and CDR2 (germline): MNHEY, SVGAGI. V was trimmed by 8 bases and J by 0 bases, leaving 8 bases between them. This clone was observed a handful of times. The target antigen is unknown. The study ran its PCR with 60 Vbeta and 13 Jbeta primers. Sequencing used immunoSEQ multiplex PCR; TCRdb keeps in-frame clones, though not all of them. Here the sample spans tens of thousands of clones, roughly 83% being singletons. This TCR derives from a man in his thirties or forties in good health and CMV-seronegative. Sequencing was carried out using PBMCs. This chain connects TRBV6-5 to TRBJ2-7; D is possibly TRBD1 (6 bases). Here the CDR3 reads CASRDTSYEQYF. The CDR3, as DNA: TGTGCCAGCCGGGACACCTCCTACGAGCAGTACTTC.